The present T cell receptor (beta chain) was sequenced within a study of graft-versus-host responses after intestinal transplantation. Clones were sequenced by immunoSEQ multiplex PCR, and TCRdb holds only the in-frame ones, with some missing. The sample has approximately 70,000 clones; just under 95% are singletons. This TCR was recovered from a human patient who received an intestinal transplant, so some T cells may come from the graft donor. The sample here was bone marrow, taken 700 to 750 days after intestinal transplantation.

CDR3 sequence reads: CASSPGTEGHEQYF. The DNA for the CDR3 is TGTGCCAGCAGCCCCGGGACCGAGGGCCACGAGCAGTACTTC. This chain joins TRBV7-6 and TRBJ2-7; D tentatively reads TRBD1 or TRBD2 (5 bases each). This CDR3 spans 14 amino acids. Trimming took 5 bases from V and 5 from J, leaving 16 bases between them. Germline lookup yields CDR1 SGHVS and CDR2 FNYEAQ.